This T cell receptor beta chain was obtained from a study of post-analysis software for immune sequencing data. Study outcomes and limitations: Patients with multiple sclerosis recorded significantly lower normalized Chao1 diversity than controls, the study found.

This clonotype turned up a few times. The antigen is undetermined. TCR beta cDNA libraries had unique molecular identifiers. Between about 1 and 11 million T cells gave rise to around 500,000 cDNA molecules. In TCRdb, the PCR reads were re-called with MiXCR into one record per CDR3 protein. The sample includes 150,000 to 200,000 distinct CDR3 sequences, around 34% of them seen just once. Source: blood, taken after autologous hematopoietic stem cell transplantation. This receptor was taken from a girl aged 10 to 17 with multiple sclerosis.

The CDR3 DNA reads as TGCAGCGTCGGGAGCGGGAGCGGCGGTAATGAGCAGTTCTTC. Translation: CSVGSGSGGNEQFF. The chain joins TRBV29-1 to TRBJ2-1; 8 bases line up with TRBD2. CDR3 length: 14 residues. The germline V gene has CDR1 SQVTM and CDR2 ANQGSEA. The J segment lost 7 bases and the V segment lost 6 bases, leaving 11 bases of the junction unmatched.